This T cell receptor beta chain comes out of a study of blood T cell repertoires in COVID-19. Looking at the study overall: Specimens from acute and convalescent COVID-19 originated in the United States, Italy and Spain.

Cohorts were determined from participant-reported clinical history. As originally analysed: Using reference gene primer amplification, nucleated cell counts were estimated. TCRdb keeps only in-frame clones here, not all; method: immunoSEQ multiplex PCR. The V and J calls and clone size come from that table; D and trimming were worked out from the DNA. Of 95,000 to 150,000 clones listed, about four fifths were seen once; the top ten hold roughly 3.5%. The CDR3 runs 16 residues. Germline V CDR1 and CDR2: SGHTA, FQGNSA. Trimming pared 5 bases from V and 2 bases from J, leaving 18 bases between. The TCR sequence derives from a woman aged 30 to 39 who had recovered from COVID-19. Sequenced: PBMCs or T cells enriched from blood (not recorded which). V usage is TRBV7-2 and J usage is TRBJ1-2; maybe TRBD1 (6 bases). The CDR3 loop reads CASSQLGAGFNYGYTF. DNA for the CDR3: TGTGCCAGCAGCCAACTGGGGGCAGGATTCAACTATGGCTACACCTTC.